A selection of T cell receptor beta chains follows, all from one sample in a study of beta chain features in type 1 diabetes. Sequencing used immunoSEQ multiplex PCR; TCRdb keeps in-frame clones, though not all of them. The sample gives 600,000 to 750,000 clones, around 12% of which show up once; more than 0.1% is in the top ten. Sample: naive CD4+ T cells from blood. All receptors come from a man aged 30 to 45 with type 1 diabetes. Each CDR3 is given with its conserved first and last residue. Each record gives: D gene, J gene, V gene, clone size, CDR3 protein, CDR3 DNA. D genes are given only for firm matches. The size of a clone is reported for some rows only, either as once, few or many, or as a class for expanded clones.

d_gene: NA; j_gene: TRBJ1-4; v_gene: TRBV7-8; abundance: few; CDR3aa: CASSIEGLGVEKLFF; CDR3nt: TGTGCCAGCAGCATTGAGGGACTGGGGGTCGAAAAACTGTTTTTT
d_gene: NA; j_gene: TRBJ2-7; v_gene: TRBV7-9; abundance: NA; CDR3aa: CASSLSRDRDFYEQYF; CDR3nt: TGTGCCAGCAGCTTATCTCGAGACAGGGACTTCTACGAGCAGTACTTC
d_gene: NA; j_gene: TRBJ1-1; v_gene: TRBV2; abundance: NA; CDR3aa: CASTLESGEAEAFF; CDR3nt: TGTGCCAGCACTCTGGAATCAGGGGAGGCTGAAGCTTTCTTT
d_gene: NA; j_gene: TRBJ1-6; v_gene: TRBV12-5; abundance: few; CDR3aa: CASGLVPGGSPLHF; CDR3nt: TGTGCTAGTGGTTTGGTCCCCGGGGGCTCACCCCTCCACTTT
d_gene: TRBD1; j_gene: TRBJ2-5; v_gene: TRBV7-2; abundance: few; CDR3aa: CASSSGQNQETQYF; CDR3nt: TGTGCCAGCAGCTCGGGACAGAACCAAGAGACCCAGTACTTC
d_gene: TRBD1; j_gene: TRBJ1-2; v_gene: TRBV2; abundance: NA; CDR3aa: CASSDPGQVNYGYTF; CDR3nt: TGTGCCAGCAGTGACCCGGGACAGGTTAACTATGGCTACACCTTC
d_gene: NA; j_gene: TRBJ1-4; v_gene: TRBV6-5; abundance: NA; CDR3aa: CASSPGQGEKLFF; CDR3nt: TGTGCCAGCAGTCCGGGGCAGGGTGAAAAACTGTTTTTT
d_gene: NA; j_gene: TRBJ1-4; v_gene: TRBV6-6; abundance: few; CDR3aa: CASAFNEKLFF; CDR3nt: TGTGCCAGCGCTTTTAATGAAAAACTGTTTTTT
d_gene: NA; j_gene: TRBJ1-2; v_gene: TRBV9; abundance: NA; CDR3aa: CASSVDLGGDYGYTF; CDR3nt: TGTGCCAGCAGCGTAGACTTGGGTGGAGACTATGGCTACACCTTC
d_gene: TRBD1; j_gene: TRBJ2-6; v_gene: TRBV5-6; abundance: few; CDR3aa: CASSADRGGSGANVLTF; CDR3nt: TGTGCCAGCAGCGCGGACAGGGGAGGGTCGGGGGCCAACGTCCTGACTTTC
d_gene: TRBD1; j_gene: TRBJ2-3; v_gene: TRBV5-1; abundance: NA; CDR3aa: CASSPPGTASSTDTQYF; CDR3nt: TGCGCCAGCAGCCCTCCCGGGACAGCTTCAAGCACAGATACGCAGTATTTT
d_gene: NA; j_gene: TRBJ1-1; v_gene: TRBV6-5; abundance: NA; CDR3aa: CASSWRLPGTEAFF; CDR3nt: TGTGCCAGCAGTTGGCGACTTCCGGGCACTGAAGCTTTCTTT
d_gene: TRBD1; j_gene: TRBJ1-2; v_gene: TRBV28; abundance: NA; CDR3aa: CASSPPGQGESYGYTF; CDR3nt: TGTGCCAGCAGTCCACCGGGACAGGGGGAAAGCTATGGCTACACCTTC
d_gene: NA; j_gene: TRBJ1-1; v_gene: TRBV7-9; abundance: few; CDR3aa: CASSLGAAEAFF; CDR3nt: TGTGCCAGCAGCCTCGGGGCTGCTGAAGCTTTCTTT
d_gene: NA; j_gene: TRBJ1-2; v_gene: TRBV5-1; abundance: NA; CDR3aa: CASSLGRTENYGYTF; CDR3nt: TGCGCCAGCAGCTTGGGACGGACGGAGAACTATGGCTACACCTTC
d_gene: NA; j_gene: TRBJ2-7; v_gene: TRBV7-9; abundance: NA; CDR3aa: CASSNLMTASYEQYF; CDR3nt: TGTGCCAGCAGCAACCTAATGACAGCTTCCTACGAGCAGTACTTC
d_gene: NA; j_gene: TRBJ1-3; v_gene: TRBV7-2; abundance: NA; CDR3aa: CASSSGHSSGNTIYF; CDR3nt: TGTGCCAGCAGCTCGGGCCACAGCTCTGGAAACACCATATATTTT
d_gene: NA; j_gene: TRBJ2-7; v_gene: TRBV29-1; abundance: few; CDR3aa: CSVVMSSYEQYF; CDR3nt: TGCAGCGTTGTCATGAGCTCCTACGAGCAGTACTTC
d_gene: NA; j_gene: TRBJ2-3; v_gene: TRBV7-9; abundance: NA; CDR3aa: CASSPADTQYF; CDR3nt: TGTGCCAGCAGTCCAGCGGATACGCAGTATTTT
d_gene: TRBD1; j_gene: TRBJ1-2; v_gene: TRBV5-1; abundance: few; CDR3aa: CASSSGTGNYGYTF; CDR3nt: TGCGCCAGCAGCTCCGGGACAGGGAACTATGGCTACACCTTC
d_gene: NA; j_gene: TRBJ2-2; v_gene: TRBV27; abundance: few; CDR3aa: CASSLHGSGELFF; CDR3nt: TGTGCCAGCAGCCTCCATGGTAGCGGGGAGCTGTTTTTT
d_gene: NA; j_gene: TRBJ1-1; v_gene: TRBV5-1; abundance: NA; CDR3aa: CASSFTEATEAFF; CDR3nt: TGCGCCAGCAGCTTCACAGAGGCCACTGAAGCTTTCTTT
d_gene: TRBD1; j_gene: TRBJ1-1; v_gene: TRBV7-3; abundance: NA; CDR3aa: CASSPKGATEAFF; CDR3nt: TGTGCCAGCAGCCCTAAGGGGGCCACTGAAGCTTTCTTT
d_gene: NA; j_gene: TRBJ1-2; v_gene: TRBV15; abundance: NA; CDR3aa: CATSRDGSYGYTF; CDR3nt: TGTGCCACCAGCAGAGATGGGAGCTATGGCTACACCTTC
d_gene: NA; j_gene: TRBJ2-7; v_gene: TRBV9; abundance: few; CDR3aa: CASSVDPGTGEQYF; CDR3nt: TGTGCCAGCAGCGTAGATCCAGGGACGGGAGAGCAGTACTTC
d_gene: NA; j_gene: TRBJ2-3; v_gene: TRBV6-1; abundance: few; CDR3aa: CASRPPGRDTQYF; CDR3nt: TGTGCCAGCAGGCCCCCAGGCAGGGATACGCAGTATTTT
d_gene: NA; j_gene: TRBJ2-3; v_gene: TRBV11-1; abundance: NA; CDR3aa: CASSLGREGTDTQYF; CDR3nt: TGTGCCAGCAGCTTGGGCAGGGAAGGCACAGATACGCAGTATTTT
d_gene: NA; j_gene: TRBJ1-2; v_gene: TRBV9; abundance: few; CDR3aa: CASSVVRYGYTF; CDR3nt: TGTGCCAGCAGCGTAGTACGGTATGGCTACACCTTC
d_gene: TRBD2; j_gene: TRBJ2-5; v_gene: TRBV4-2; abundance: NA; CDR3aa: CASSQLAGGRETQYF; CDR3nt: TGTGCCAGCAGCCAACTAGCGGGGGGGCGGGAGACCCAGTACTTC
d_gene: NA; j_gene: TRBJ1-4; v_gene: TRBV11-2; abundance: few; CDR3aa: CASSPGPDNEKLFF; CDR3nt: TGTGCCAGCAGCCCGGGACCGGATAATGAAAAACTGTTTTTT